The subject of this entry is one TCR beta chain. What it binds is not known. The assay was immunoSEQ multiplex PCR, and TCRdb's table has in-frame clones only and misses some. The repertoire consists of more than 110,000 clones, with around 88% occurring once and the leading ten covering around 3%. This entry belongs to a study of T cell responses to AZD1222 COVID-19 vaccine. The overall study: Pooling covered second doses at about 4 or about 12 weeks. Notes on the study in general: A mostly white British donor set with more females was recruited, and clonal diversity was possibly underestimated. Receipt of two AZD1222 doses was followed by a rise in Spike-specific TCR breadth and depth. CD4 TCRs associated with vaccination spanned spike, dominating at 160-218 and 743-854.

The CDR3 has 17 amino acids. V was trimmed by 0 bases and J by 5 bases, leaving 18 bases between them. The germline CDR1 and CDR2 sequences are LNHNV and YYDKDF (reference sequence). V gene TRBV15 combines with J gene TRBJ2-3, with D possibly being TRBD2 (6 bases). Specimen: peripheral blood, collected on day 0 of AZD1222 vaccination. This receptor was taken from an adult in good health. The CDR3 coding sequence is TGTGCCACCAGCAGAGATGGGGCGGGCGGGACCGTAGATACGCAGTATTTT. It is translated as CATSRDGAGGTVDTQYF.